This T cell receptor (beta chain) comes out of a study of T cell repertoires in cytomegalovirus infection. Overall study context: It was the public TCR beta signatures that indicated both CMV infection and matching HLA type. Study conclusions and caveats: Frequencies of public TCR beta families were cumulated, and this identified carriers of CMV plus the relevant HLA. The ex vivo response showed dominance by HLA-C-restricted CMV-specific TCR beta clonotypes.

Trimming left V 9 bases short and J 4 bases short, with 14 bases between. CDR1 and CDR2 from the germline V gene are MNHEY and SMNVEV (reference sequence). CDR3 length: 13 residues. TCRdb re-analysed the reads in MiXCR, keeping a single row per CDR3 protein. Here the sample spans 55,000 to 70,000 distinct CDR3 sequences, approximately 22% being singletons. As regards this clonotype: Its antigen is unidentified.

This chain links TRBV27 with TRBJ2-3; perhaps TRBD1 as D (6 bases). The sequencing input was PBMCs, sequenced either directly or after in vitro stimulation (not recorded which). This receptor was identified in a human donor in good health (CMV status not recorded). Some clones in this sample may be carry-over from other donors' samples. The CDR3 nucleotides read TGTGCCAGTCAGAGATCAGGGGCAGATACGCAGTATTTT. Amino acid sequence: CASQRSGADTQYF.